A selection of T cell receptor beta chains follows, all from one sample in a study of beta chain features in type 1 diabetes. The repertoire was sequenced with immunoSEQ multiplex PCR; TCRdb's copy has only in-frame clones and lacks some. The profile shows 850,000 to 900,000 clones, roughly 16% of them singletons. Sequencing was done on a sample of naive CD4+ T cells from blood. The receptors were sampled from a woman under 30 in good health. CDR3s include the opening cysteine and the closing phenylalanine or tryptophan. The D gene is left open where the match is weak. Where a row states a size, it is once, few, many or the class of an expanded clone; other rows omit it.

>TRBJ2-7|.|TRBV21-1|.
CASSKGPTRFSYEQYF
TGTGCCAGCAGCAAAGGCCCGACTAGGTTTTCCTACGAGCAGTACTTC
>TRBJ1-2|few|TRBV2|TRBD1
CASTDRAHYGYTF
TGTGCCAGTACGGACAGGGCCCACTATGGCTACACCTTC
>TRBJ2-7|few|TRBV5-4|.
CASSTRLGVTYEQYF
TGTGCCAGCAGCACTCGACTAGGTGTGACCTACGAGCAGTACTTC
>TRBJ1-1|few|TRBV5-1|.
CASSLTGGTEAFF
TGCGCCAGCAGCTTGACGGGAGGGACTGAAGCTTTCTTT
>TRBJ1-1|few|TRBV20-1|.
CSASATREAFF
TGCAGTGCTAGTGCGACACGTGAAGCTTTCTTT
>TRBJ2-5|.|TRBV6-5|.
CASESRGGETQYF
TGTGCCAGCGAGTCGAGAGGTGGGGAGACCCAGTACTTC
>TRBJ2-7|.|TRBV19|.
CASSPWGDWDYEQYF
TGTGCCAGTAGCCCTTGGGGGGACTGGGACTACGAGCAGTACTTC
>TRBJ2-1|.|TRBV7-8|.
CASSLGRVPFNEQFF
TGTGCCAGCAGCTTGGGACGAGTTCCATTCAATGAGCAGTTCTTC
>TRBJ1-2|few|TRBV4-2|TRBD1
CASSQAGQGASYTF
TGTGCCAGCAGCCAGGCCGGACAGGGGGCAAGCTACACCTTC
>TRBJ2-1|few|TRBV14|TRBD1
CASSQLGQGGGEQFF
TGTGCCAGCAGCCAATTGGGACAGGGAGGTGGTGAGCAGTTCTTC
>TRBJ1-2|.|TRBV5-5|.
CASRQGPPFDGYTF
TGTGCCAGCAGGCAGGGACCCCCGTTCGATGGCTACACCTTC
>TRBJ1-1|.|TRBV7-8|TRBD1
CASSLVQGVNTEAFF
TGTGCCAGCAGCTTAGTTCAGGGGGTGAACACTGAAGCTTTCTTT
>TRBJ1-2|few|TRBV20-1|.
CSAWDGGGYTF
TGCAGTGCTTGGGACGGGGGAGGCTACACCTTC
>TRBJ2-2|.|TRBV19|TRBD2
CASRSGLASGELFF
TGTGCCAGTAGATCGGGACTAGCATCTGGGGAGCTGTTTTTT
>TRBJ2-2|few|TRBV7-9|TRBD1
CAIDRGFTGELFF
TGTGCCATAGACAGGGGTTTCACCGGGGAGCTGTTTTTT
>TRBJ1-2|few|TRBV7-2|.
CASSLAHGQIGYTF
TGTGCCAGCAGCTTAGCCCACGGACAGATAGGCTACACCTTC
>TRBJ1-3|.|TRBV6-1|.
CASRDSSGNTIYF
TGTGCCAGCAGGGACAGCTCTGGAAACACCATATATTTT
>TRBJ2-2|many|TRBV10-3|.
CAISVSVSRTGELFF
TGTGCCATCAGCGTCTCAGTCTCGAGAACCGGGGAGCTGTTTTTT
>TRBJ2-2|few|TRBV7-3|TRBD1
CASSSGTATGELFF
TGTGCCAGCAGCTCCGGGACAGCCACCGGGGAGCTGTTTTTT
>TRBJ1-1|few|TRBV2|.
CASSDASMNTEAFF
TGTGCCAGCAGTGATGCCTCCATGAACACTGAAGCTTTCTTT
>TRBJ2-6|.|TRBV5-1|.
CASSLTSSPGANVLTF
TGCGCCAGCAGCTTGACGTCCTCCCCTGGGGCCAACGTCCTGACTTTC
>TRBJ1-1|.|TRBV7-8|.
CASSLAGSRGNTEAFF
TGTGCCAGCAGCTTAGCCGGCAGTCGGGGGAACACTGAAGCTTTCTTT
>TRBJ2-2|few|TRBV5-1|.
CASSGGGANTGELFF
TGCGCCAGCAGCGGCGGAGGGGCGAACACCGGGGAGCTGTTTTTT
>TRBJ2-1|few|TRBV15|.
CATSKSPGTASYNEQFF
TGTGCCACCAGCAAATCCCCCGGGACGGCCTCCTACAATGAGCAGTTCTTC
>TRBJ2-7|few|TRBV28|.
CASSPTRAFSYEQYF
TGTGCCAGCAGTCCAACTAGGGCATTCTCCTACGAGCAGTACTTC
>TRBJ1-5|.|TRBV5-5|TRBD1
CASSLGFTGVMDQPQHF
TGTGCCAGCAGCTTGGGTTTCACAGGGGTAATGGATCAGCCCCAGCATTTT
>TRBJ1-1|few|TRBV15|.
CATSRDVRGDTEAFF
TGTGCCACCAGCAGAGATGTGCGAGGGGATACTGAAGCTTTCTTT
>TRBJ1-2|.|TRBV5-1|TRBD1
CASSKGQGGYGYTF
TGCGCCAGCAGCAAGGGACAGGGTGGCTATGGCTACACCTTC
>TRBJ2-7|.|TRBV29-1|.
CSGSRRGRDEQYF
TGCAGCGGGTCAAGGAGGGGGCGAGACGAGCAGTACTTC
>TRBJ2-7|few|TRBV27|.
CASSSGYEQYF
TGTGCCAGCAGTTCTGGCTACGAGCAGTACTTC
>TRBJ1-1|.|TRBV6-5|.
CASSSDRLGGTEAFF
TGTGCCAGCAGTTCGGACCGCCTCGGGGGTACTGAAGCTTTCTTT
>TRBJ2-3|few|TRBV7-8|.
CASRLLKREATDTQYF
TGTGCCAGCAGGCTACTTAAGAGGGAGGCGACAGATACGCAGTATTTT
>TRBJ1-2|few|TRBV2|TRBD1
CASSEGAGGNSGYTF
TGTGCCAGCAGTGAAGGCGCAGGGGGCAATAGTGGCTACACCTTC
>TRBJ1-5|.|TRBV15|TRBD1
CATSRDPGQGGQPQHF
TGTGCCACCAGCAGAGATCCAGGACAGGGAGGTCAGCCCCAGCATTTT
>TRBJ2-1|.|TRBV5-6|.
CASSFEAEQFF
TGTGCCAGCAGCTTCGAAGCTGAGCAGTTCTTC
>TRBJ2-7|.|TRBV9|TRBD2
CASSPRGAKADYEQYF
TGTGCCAGCAGTCCGCGGGGGGCGAAAGCCGACTACGAGCAGTACTTC
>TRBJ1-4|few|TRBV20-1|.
CSQKGIGKLFF
TGCAGTCAAAAGGGGATTGGAAAACTGTTTTTT
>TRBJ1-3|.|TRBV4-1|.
CASSPPGVIGGNTIYF
TGCGCCAGCAGCCCTCCGGGGGTCATCGGAGGAAACACCATATATTTT
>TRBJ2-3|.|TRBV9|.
CASSVDPSTDTQYF
TGTGCCAGCAGCGTAGATCCGAGCACAGATACGCAGTATTTT
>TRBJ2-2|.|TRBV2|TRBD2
CASAGTSGMNTGELFF
TGTGCCAGCGCCGGGACTAGCGGAATGAACACCGGGGAGCTGTTTTTT
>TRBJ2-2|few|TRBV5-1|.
CASSQGITGELFF
TGCGCCAGCAGCCAAGGGATTACCGGGGAGCTGTTTTTT
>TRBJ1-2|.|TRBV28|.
CASQTGQGSYGYTF
TGTGCCAGCCAGACAGGCCAGGGTAGCTATGGCTACACCTTC
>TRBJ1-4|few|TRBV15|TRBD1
CATSTGGQTNEKLFF
TGTGCCACCAGCACAGGGGGTCAGACTAATGAAAAACTGTTTTTT
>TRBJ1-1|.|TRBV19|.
CASSISAGGASEAFF
TGTGCCAGTAGTATCTCGGCTGGGGGCGCTTCTGAAGCTTTCTTT
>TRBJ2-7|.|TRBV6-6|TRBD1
CASSPSGTGRGNEQYF
TGTGCCAGCAGTCCCTCCGGGACAGGGAGAGGGAACGAGCAGTACTTC
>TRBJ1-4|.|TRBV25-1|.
CASSDPGASNEKLFF
TGTGCCAGCAGTGACCCAGGGGCTTCTAATGAAAAACTGTTTTTT
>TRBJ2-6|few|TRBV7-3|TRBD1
CASSPSGSGGTWANVLTF
TGTGCCAGCAGCCCCTCGGGGTCAGGGGGTACCTGGGCCAACGTCCTGACTTTC
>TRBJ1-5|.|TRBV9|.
CASSVAGGSNQPQHF
TGTGCCAGCAGCGTAGCGGGGGGGTCCAATCAGCCCCAGCATTTT
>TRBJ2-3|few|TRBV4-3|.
CASSQVRGSTDTQYF
TGCGCCAGCAGCCAAGTGCGGGGAAGCACAGATACGCAGTATTTT
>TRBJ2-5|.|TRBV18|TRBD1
CASSPGQGGQETQYF
TGTGCCAGCTCACCCGGACAGGGGGGCCAAGAGACCCAGTACTTC
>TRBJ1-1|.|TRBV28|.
CASSLRVRTEAFF
TGTGCCAGCAGTCTCAGGGTCCGTACTGAAGCTTTCTTT
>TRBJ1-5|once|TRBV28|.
CASSLFRGGNNQPQHF
TGTGCCAGCAGTTTATTTCGGGGAGGCAACAATCAGCCCCAGCATTTT
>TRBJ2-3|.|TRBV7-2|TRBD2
CASSLAGAGVTDTQYF
TGTGCCAGCAGCTTAGCTGGGGCGGGAGTCACAGATACGCAGTATTTT
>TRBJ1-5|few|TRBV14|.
CASSYGLNQPQHF
TGTGCCAGCAGTTACGGGTTGAATCAGCCCCAGCATTTT
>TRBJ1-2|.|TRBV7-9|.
CASSLTAGYGYTF
TGTGCCAGCAGCTTAACGGCAGGCTATGGCTACACCTTC